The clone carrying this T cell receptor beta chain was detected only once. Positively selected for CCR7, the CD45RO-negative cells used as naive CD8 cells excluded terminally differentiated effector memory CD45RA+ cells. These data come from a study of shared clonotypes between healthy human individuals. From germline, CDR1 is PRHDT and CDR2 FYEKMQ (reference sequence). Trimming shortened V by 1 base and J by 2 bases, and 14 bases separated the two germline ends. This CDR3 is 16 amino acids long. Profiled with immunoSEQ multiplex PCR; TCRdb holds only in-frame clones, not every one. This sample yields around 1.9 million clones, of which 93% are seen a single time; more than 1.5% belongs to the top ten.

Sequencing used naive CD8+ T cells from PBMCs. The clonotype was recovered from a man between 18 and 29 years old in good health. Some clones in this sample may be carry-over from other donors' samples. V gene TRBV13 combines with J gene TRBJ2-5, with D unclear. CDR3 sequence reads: CASSLAKAGDQETQYF. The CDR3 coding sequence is TGTGCCAGCAGCTTAGCCAAGGCAGGAGATCAAGAGACCCAGTACTTC.